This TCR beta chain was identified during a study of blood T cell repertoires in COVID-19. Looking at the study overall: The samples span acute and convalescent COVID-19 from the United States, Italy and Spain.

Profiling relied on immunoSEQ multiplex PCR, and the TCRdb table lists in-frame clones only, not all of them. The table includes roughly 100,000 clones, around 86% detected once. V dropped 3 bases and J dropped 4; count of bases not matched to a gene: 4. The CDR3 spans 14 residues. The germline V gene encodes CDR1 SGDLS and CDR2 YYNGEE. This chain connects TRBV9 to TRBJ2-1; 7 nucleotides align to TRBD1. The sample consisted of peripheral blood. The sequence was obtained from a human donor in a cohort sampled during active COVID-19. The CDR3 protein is CASSERGQYNEQFF. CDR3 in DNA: TGTGCCAGCAGCGAGAGGGGACAGTACAATGAGCAGTTCTTC.